This T cell receptor beta chain was profiled in a study of brain T cells in children with intractable seizures. This CDR3 has 12 amino acids. Trimming took 7 bases from V and 6 from J, leaving 12 bases between them. Looked up from germline, CDR1 is LNHDA and CDR2 is SQIVND (reference sequence). Time point meaning: blood from clinic visit 5 months post-surgery; TSC patient then seizure free. The repertoire was sequenced with immunoSEQ multiplex PCR; TCRdb's copy has only in-frame clones and lacks some. The sample has around 340,000 clones, about 93% seen once. This material consisted of peripheral blood, taken roughly 5 months after surgery. This TCR was recovered from a boy under three years old with tuberous sclerosis and intractable seizures. This sequence joins TRBV19 and TRBJ1-2; a weak D match, TRBD1 (5 bases). The CDR3 is CASKAGSHGYTF. The CDR3 nucleotides are TGTGCCAGTAAGGCAGGGAGCCATGGCTACACCTTC.